The 23 T cell receptor beta chains below come from one sample, sequenced in a study of blood T cell repertoires in COVID-19. Method: immunoSEQ multiplex PCR; TCRdb's copy keeps in-frame clones and lacks some. The sample has roughly 230,000 clones, under 90% seen once; the top ten hold roughly 4%. The sequenced sample consisted of PBMCs or T cells enriched from blood (not recorded which). These receptors came from a woman aged 30 to 39 with acute COVID-19.

The V call is TRBV9, the J call TRBJ2-3; TRBD1 aligns across 7 bases. Germline values: CDR1 SGDLS, CDR2 YYNGEE. The CDR3 has 15 amino acids. V dropped 3 bases and J dropped 2; count of bases not matched to a gene: 6. The CDR3 DNA reads TGTGCCAGCAGCGGAGGGACAGTGTACACAGATACGCAGTATTTT. Translating it yields CASSGGTVYTDTQYF.

The chain joins TRBV6-2 or TRBV6-3 to TRBJ1-1; D might be TRBD1 (6 bases). The CDR3 covers 15 residues. Trimming took 3 bases from V and 0 from J, leaving 11 bases between them. The germline V gene has CDR1 MNHEY and CDR2 SVGEGT. CDR3 in DNA: TGTGCCAGCAGTTATCAGGACAGAATGAACACTGAAGCTTTCTTT. Residues: CASSYQDRMNTEAFF.

This clone was recorded once. The rearrangement links TRBV7-8 to TRBJ1-1; D may be TRBD1 (5 bases). This CDR3 spans 15 amino acids. In germline, CDR1 is SGHVS, CDR2 FQNEAQ. Between the trimmed V and J ends, which lost 3 bases and 1 base, there was a span of 12 bases. The CDR3 loop is CASSLGLQANTEAFF. The CDR3 nucleotides are TGTGCCAGCAGCTTGGGGCTCCAGGCGAACACTGAAGCTTTCTTT.

The chain employs TRBV29-1 and TRBJ2-7; 11 bases align to TRBD1. J was trimmed by 4 bases and V by 8 bases; bases with no gene match: 7. Germline V gene data show CDR1 as SQVTM and CDR2 as ANQGSEA. The CDR3 has 13 amino acids. The CDR3 protein is CSFKGDRGYEQYF. The CDR3 DNA is TGCAGCTTTAAAGGGGACAGGGGGTACGAGCAGTACTTC.

The gene calls are TRBV7-2 and TRBJ2-3; 8 bases match TRBD2. The CDR3 consists of 14 residues. Germline V gene sequence: CDR1 SGHTA, CDR2 FQGNSA. The ends lost 3 bases at V and 6 bases at J; junction bases unmatched: 5. DNA of the CDR3: TGTGCCAGCAGCTTGGGCGGGGGGCCGGATACGCAGTATTTT. Translated, it gives CASSLGGGPDTQYF. Full variable domain (missing parts from reference TRBV7-2 and TRBJ2-3): GAGVSQSPSNKVTEKGKDVELRCDPISGHTALYWYRQSLGQGLEFLIYFQGNSAPDKSGLPSDRFSAERTGGSVSTLTIQRTQQEDSAVYLCASSLGGGPDTQYFGPGTRLTVL.

J is TRBJ1-3 and V is TRBV7-2; D is unclear. V lost 4 bases to trimming and J lost 4 bases, with 2 bases between them. CDR1 and CDR2 from the germline V gene are SGHTA and FQGNSA. The CDR3 covers 11 residues. The CDR3 here is CASSSGNTIYF. The CDR3 nucleotides are TGTGCCAGCAGCTCAGGAAACACCATATATTTT.

The gene calls are TRBV7-8 and TRBJ1-6; D unclear. V lost 4 bases and J lost 7, with 11 bases in between. Germline lookup yields CDR1 SGHVS and CDR2 FQNEAQ. The CDR3 has 14 amino acids. CDR3: CASSSTAPNSPLHF. In nucleotides, the CDR3 is TGTGCCAGCAGCTCCACAGCACCCAATTCACCCCTCCACTTT. Full variable domain (remainder filled in from reference TRBV7-8 and TRBJ1-6): GAGVSQSPRYKVAKRGQDVALRCDPISGHVSLFWYQQALGQGPEFLTYFQNEAQLDKSGLPSDRFFAERPEGSVSTLKIQRTQQEDSAVYLCASSSTAPNSPLHFGNGTRLTVT.

The rearrangement uses TRBV5-1 and TRBJ1-3; D is uncertain. Germline V gives CDR1 SGHRS, CDR2 YFSETQ. V gave up 0 bases and J gave up 4 bases, with 14 bases separating them. The CDR3 contains 16 residues. CDR3 region: CASSLVSQRWGNTIYF. DNA of the CDR3: TGCGCCAGCAGCTTGGTGTCACAACGATGGGGAAACACCATATATTTT.

V and J are TRBV4-1 and TRBJ2-7; maybe TRBD1 (6 bases). V lost 1 base to trimming and J lost 2 bases, with 9 bases between them. The CDR3 consists of 14 residues. The germline V gene encodes CDR1 MGHRA and CDR2 YSYEKL. As DNA, the CDR3 is TGCGCCAGCAGCCAAGGTGGGGGCCCCTACGAGCAGTACTTC. It codes for CASSQGGGPYEQYF.

This clone appeared a few times. The same CDR3 also results from other DNA sequences found in this sample. The rearrangement links TRBV2 to TRBJ1-1; tentative D call: TRBD1 (5 bases). The V end was cut by 4 bases, the J end by 7 bases, with 7 bases between. CDR1 SNHLY and CDR2 FYNNEI come from the germline V gene. This CDR3 region has 11 residues. The CDR3 loop reads CASSVTVEAFF. Written as DNA, the CDR3 is TGTGCCAGCAGTGTGACAGTTGAAGCTTTCTTT.

The chain uses TRBV4-2 and TRBJ2-5; 14 bases agree with TRBD2. The V and J ends lost 4 bases and 5 bases, in that order; junction bases with no gene match: 6. This CDR3 has 16 amino acids. Germline-derived CDR1 and CDR2 are LGHNA and YNFKEQ. CDR3 sequence: CASSPRTSGGLETQYF. CDR3 DNA sequence: TGTGCCAGCAGCCCTAGGACTAGCGGGGGGTTGGAGACCCAGTACTTC.

The chain uses TRBV11-2 and TRBJ1-6, with 8 bases that match TRBD1. The CDR3 spans 15 residues. CDR1 SGHAT and CDR2 FQNNGV come from the germline V gene. The J segment lost 7 bases and the V segment lost 5 bases, leaving 7 bases of the junction unmatched. Here the CDR3 DNA reads TGTGCCAGCAGCCAAAGGACAGGGAACAATTCACCCCTCCACTTT. This translates into CASSQRTGNNSPLHF.

The chain has TRBV5-5 and TRBJ1-4, with a weak D call TRBD1 (5 bases). The V end lost 2 bases, the J end lost 7 bases, and 15 bases lay between the germline ends. The CDR3 sequence is 15 residues long. Germline V gene data show CDR1 as SGHKS and CDR2 as YYEKEE (reference sequence). CDR3 DNA sequence: TGTGCCAGCAGCTTACCACGCCAGGGAAGTGAAAAACTGTTTTTT. Translating gives CASSLPRQGSEKLFF.

The chain links TRBV18 to TRBJ1-5; TRBD1 matches at 9 bases. Unmatched junction bases numbered 6, after V lost 2 bases and J lost 4 bases. The CDR3 is 16 amino acids. Germline V gene sequence: CDR1 KGHSH, CDR2 LQKENI. The CDR3: CASSPTGTGTNQPQHF. The CDR3 DNA is TGTGCCAGCTCACCAACCGGGACAGGGACGAATCAGCCCCAGCATTTT.

The chain has TRBV29-1 and TRBJ2-3; 9 nucleotides agree with TRBD1. J gave up 1 base and V 8 bases, and 13 bases lay outside the gene matches. The CDR3 totals 16 residues. Germline V CDR1 and CDR2: SQVTM, ANQGSEA. The CDR3 DNA reads as TGCAGCCTCTCTGCCGGGACAGGGTTTCGCACAGATACGCAGTATTTT. Its protein product is CSLSAGTGFRTDTQYF.

This chain connects TRBV5-4 to TRBJ2-7; maybe TRBD2 (5 bases). Germline values: CDR1 SGHNT, CDR2 YYREEE (reference sequence). Between the trimmed V and J ends, which lost 0 bases and 3 bases, there was a span of 16 bases. CDR3 length: 16 amino acids. The CDR3 reads CASSLGRGVDLYEQYF. The DNA for the CDR3 is TGTGCCAGCAGCTTGGGTCGGGGAGTGGACCTCTACGAGCAGTACTTC.

The CDR3 sequence: CASSLLGAAVVYYGYTF. For the CDR3, the DNA is TGTGCCAGCAGCTTATTAGGGGCCGCCGTAGTCTACTATGGCTACACCTTC. The V and J genes are TRBV7-9 and TRBJ1-2, with D perhaps TRBD1 (5 bases). Trimming cost V 2 bases and J 3 bases, with 19 bases left between them. The CDR3 is 17 residues long. Per the germline V gene, CDR1 is SEHNR and CDR2 is FQNEAQ (reference sequence). The complete variable domain, with remaining parts taken from reference TRBV7-9 and TRBJ1-2, reads DTGVSQNPRHKITKRGQNVTFRCDPISEHNRLYWYRQTLGQGPEFLTYFQNEAQLEKSRLLSDRFSAERPKGSFSTLEIQRTEQGDSAMYLCASSLLGAAVVYYGYTFGSGTRLTVV.

In the case of this clone: Other nucleotide sequences in the sample specify the same CDR3. This chain joins TRBV7-3 and TRBJ2-1, with TRBD1 matching over 9 bases. V lost 2 bases and J lost 5; bases outside the gene matches: 4. The germline gives CDR1 SGHTA, CDR2 FQGTGA. This CDR3 contains 15 residues. The CDR3 nucleotides read TGTGCCAGCAGCTTAGGGACAGGGTTCGACAATGAGCAGTTCTTC. Translation: CASSLGTGFDNEQFF.

V usage is TRBV7-9 and J usage is TRBJ1-2; 11 bases line up with TRBD1. Germline V CDR1 and CDR2: SEHNR, FQNEAQ (reference sequence). The CDR3 length is 16 residues. Germline trimming cut 1 base from V and 4 bases from J; bases unmatched to any gene: 5. The CDR3 DNA sequence: TGTGCCAGCAGCTTAGGAGGACAGGGGGCGGCCTATGGCTACACCTTC. This codes for CASSLGGQGAAYGYTF. The full variable domain, in which reference TRBV7-9 and TRBJ1-2 provide the parts outside the CDR3, is DTGVSQNPRHKITKRGQNVTFRCDPISEHNRLYWYRQTLGQGPEFLTYFQNEAQLEKSRLLSDRFSAERPKGSFSTLEIQRTEQGDSAMYLCASSLGGQGAAYGYTFGSGTRLTVV.

This chain links TRBV2 with TRBJ1-1; possible D gene TRBD1, 6 bases. Germline V gene sequence: CDR1 SNHLY, CDR2 FYNNEI. Between the trimmed V and J ends, which lost 4 bases and 1 base, there was a span of 13 bases. This CDR3 is built from 15 residues. The CDR3 DNA reads as TGTGCCAGCAGTGCACTCGGGACACCGAACACTGAAGCTTTCTTT. Its translation: CASSALGTPNTEAFF.

The chain is built from TRBV6-2 or TRBV6-3 and TRBJ1-5, with TRBD1 identical over 12 bases. The CDR3 loop spans 16 amino acids. Germline V lookup: CDR1 MNHEY, CDR2 SVGEGT. V lost 4 bases to trimming and J lost 7 bases; unmatched junction nucleotides: 8. In DNA, the CDR3 is TGTGCCAGCAGTTGGCGGGACAGGGGGCTGGGGCAGCCCCAGCATTTT. Translated: CASSWRDRGLGQPQHF.

The V gene is TRBV6-1, the J gene TRBJ1-2, with TRBD1 matching 9 bases. Germline CDR1 and CDR2: MNHNS and SASEGT. With 3 bases clipped from V and 2 bases from J, the junction kept 19 bases outside the gene matches. The CDR3 is made up of 20 amino acids. As DNA, the CDR3 is TGTGCCAGCAGTGATGGGCACCGGGACAGGGAGTGGCGGACCAACTATGGCTACACCTTC. It specifies CASSDGHRDREWRTNYGYTF.

The CDR3 loop reads CASSYSGAINEKLFF. The CDR3 DNA follows: TGTGCCAGCAGTTACTCGGGGGCGATTAATGAAAAACTGTTTTTT. This chain connects TRBV6-5 to TRBJ1-4, with TRBD1 as a possible D gene (6 bases). This CDR3 contains 15 residues. With 0 bases removed from V and 4 bases from J, the gap between germline ends came to 9 bases. Per the germline V gene, CDR1 is MNHEY and CDR2 is SVGAGI.